Listed here are 9 T cell receptor beta chains from one sample, sequenced in a study of blood T cell repertoires in COVID-19. Using immunoSEQ multiplex PCR, the repertoire was profiled, and TCRdb retains in-frame clones only, with some absent. The data contain approximately 85,000 clones, 75% to 85% of them singletons. The sample was peripheral blood. The receptors were sampled from a human donor in a cohort sampled during active COVID-19.

The rearrangement uses TRBV7-8 and TRBJ2-7; D is unresolved. In germline, CDR1 is SGHVS, CDR2 FQNEAQ. CDR3 length equals 14 residues. The V end was cut by 4 bases, the J end by 5 bases, with 15 bases between. CDR3 residues: CASSSFISENEQYF. Here the CDR3 DNA reads TGTGCCAGCAGCTCCTTTATCTCGGAGAACGAGCAGTACTTC.

This chain uses TRBV29-1 with TRBJ2-5; TRBD2 matches 12 bases. After removal of 7 bases from V and 5 bases from J, the junction contained 8 bases not matched to a gene. CDR1 is SQVTM, CDR2 ANQGSEA, per germline. The CDR3 sequence is 14 residues long. The CDR3 here is CSATPGLAGETQYF. In nucleotides, the CDR3 is TGCAGCGCTACGCCGGGACTAGCGGGCGAGACCCAGTACTTC.

This clone has only a few counts. CDR3 amino acids: CASTKGVRTGELFF. The CDR3 DNA reads as TGTGCCAGCACAAAGGGGGTACGCACCGGGGAGCTGTTTTTT. V usage is TRBV2 and J usage is TRBJ2-2; D is possibly TRBD1 (6 bases). V was cut by 7 bases and J by 4 bases, with 13 bases left in between. The CDR3 is 14 residues long. Germline CDR1 reads SNHLY; CDR2 reads FYNNEI.

The chain employs TRBV5-4 and TRBJ2-7; the D gene is possibly TRBD1 (5 bases). The CDR3 loop spans 13 amino acids. Germline V gene lookup returns CDR1 SGHNT and CDR2 YYREEE (reference sequence). V gave up 1 base and J gave up 4 bases, with 9 bases separating them. The CDR3 reads CASSLRRGYEQYF. The CDR3 region has the DNA TGTGCCAGCAGCTTGAGAAGGGGATACGAGCAGTACTTC.

This chain joins TRBV29-1 and TRBJ2-5; the match to TRBD2 covers 10 bases. J was trimmed by 5 bases and V by 3 bases; bases with no gene match: 3. Germline CDR1 and CDR2: SQVTM and ANQGSEA. This CDR3 is 13 amino acids long. The chain's CDR3 is CSVDDSGGETQYF. In DNA form, the CDR3 reads TGCAGCGTTGACGATAGCGGGGGGGAGACCCAGTACTTC. Looking up the rest from reference TRBV29-1 and TRBJ2-5 gives the full variable domain: SAVISQKPSRDICQRGTSLTIQCQVDSQVTMMFWYRQQPGQSLTLIATANQGSEATYESGFVIDKFPISRPNLTFSTLTVSNMSPEDSSIYLCSVDDSGGETQYFGPGTRLLVL.

The chain carries TRBV5-1 and TRBJ2-1; 8 bases fit TRBD2. V trimming: 4 bases; J trimming: 2 bases; junction bases outside the gene matches: 2. CDR1 and CDR2 from the germline V gene are SGHRS and YFSETQ. The CDR3 covers 14 residues. CDR3 protein: CASSPAGAYNEQFF. Written as DNA, the CDR3 is TGCGCCAGCAGCCCAGCGGGGGCCTACAATGAGCAGTTCTTC.

The V call is TRBV11-3, the J call TRBJ1-2, with D possibly matching TRBD1 (5 bases). Trimming stripped 5 bases from V and 7 bases from J, with 20 bases between. This CDR3 contains 15 residues. Germline assignment: CDR1 SGHNT and CDR2 YENEEA. CDR3 sequence: CASSGRRRWRGGYTF. CDR3 sequence (DNA): TGTGCCAGCAGCGGCAGGAGGCGATGGAGGGGTGGCTACACCTTC.

The chain has TRBV14 and TRBJ2-1, with 13 bases matching TRBD2. The CDR3 sequence is 18 residues long. Germline CDR1 and CDR2: SGHDN and FVKESK. J lost 1 base, V lost 0 bases, and 3 bases had no gene match. The CDR3: CASSQEGLAGTSYNEQFF. DNA of the CDR3: TGTGCCAGCAGCCAAGAGGGACTAGCGGGGACTTCCTACAATGAGCAGTTCTTC.

This chain joins TRBV6-2 or TRBV6-3 and TRBJ2-7, with a tentative D call TRBD1 (5 bases). The CDR3 has 13 residues. Trimming stripped 1 base from V and 7 bases from J, with 11 bases between. CDR1 is MNHEY and CDR2 is SVGEGT in the germline V gene. DNA of the CDR3: TGTGCCAGCAGTTACTTCAGGGTAAGGGAGCAGTACTTC. It specifies CASSYFRVREQYF.